This T cell receptor (beta chain) emerged from a study of blood T cell repertoires in COVID-19 (dated by TCRdb to 2018 to 2020). Some background on the complete study: Samples from collaborators originated in the United States, Italy and Spain and spanned both the acute and convalescent phases of COVID-19. Samples were obtained from the ongoing ImmuneRACE study (first 160 participants) and from some 1,300 subjects provided by 6 global collaborators. The repertoires were made available in a free public database intended to serve as a resource for research on the immune response to SARS-CoV-2. Sample metadata almost always included a de-identified subject ID, COVID-19 status, age in years and sex. Where available, HLA class I and class II types were taken from metadata supplied by the sample provider and were not determined by assay-based typing. The dataset comprised deeply sampled blood TCRbeta repertoires from subjects exposed to, actively infected with, or recovered from COVID-19. The material from the prospective study consisted of cDNA or gDNA derived from T cells, B-cell-depleted T cells, or PBMCs. General conclusions and limits of the study: The amount of clinical and demographic metadata varied by source and participant and was provided uncurated.

On this clone: The clone's antigen remains unknown. The sample holds no much larger clone one base away, and base qualities are not on file.

At one collaborating source in Seattle, patients were enrolled during active infection and were followed longitudinally through the course of disease. Collaborating institutions collected whole blood in K2EDTA tubes following their own protocols. For TCRbeta analysis, collaborators shipped samples in one of three forms: frozen whole blood, isolated PBMCs, or DNA extracted from either of those sample types. TCRbeta CDR3 regions were amplified from genomic DNA by means of the immunoSEQ Assay, a bias-controlled multiplex PCR. Per the authors' processing: Within the assay, amplification of reference gene primers was used to estimate how many nucleated cells each sample contained. Sequence reads were collapsed and filtered to measure the absolute abundance of every unique TCRbeta CDR3 rearrangement. For each sample, productive Simpson clonality was calculated as the square root of Simpson's diversity index over productive rearrangements. Imported from immuneACCESS, the table was reduced by TCRdb to in-frame sequences with V and J called. These copies leave out some clones; in studies compared against another copy, an unresolved V gene accounts for under half, and the cause of the remainder is not known. That table gives V, J and clone size, and the DNA gave D and trimming. This sample gives roughly 240,000 clones in total; roughly 88% of them show up just once. The biggest ten clones account for 5.5% to 6.5% of the sample.

There are 15 amino acids in the CDR3, from cysteine to phenylalanine inclusive. The CDR3 DNA has 45 bases and is translated from base 1. From a lookup of the germline V gene, CDR1 and CDR2 are MGHRA and YSYEKL. Trimming costs V 4 bases and J 1 base, and their ends lie 11 bases apart. Material: peripheral blood. This TCR derives from an elderly woman with COVID-19, enrolled during active disease. Recombination connected TRBV4-1 to TRBJ1-3, and possibly TRBD1, on 5 matching bases. The CDR3: CASSPWGLSGNTIYF. The nucleotide sequence reads TGCGCCAGCAGCCCCTGGGGCCTATCTGGAAACACCATATATTTT.